Listed below are T cell receptor beta chains from one sample, sequenced in a study of cytomegalovirus exposure and HLA in healthy donors. Libraries were prepared by immunoSEQ multiplex PCR; TCRdb keeps only in-frame clonotypes and omits some of them. The sample comprises some 150,000 clones, 60% to 80% of which are singletons, and 3% to 3.5% rests with the top ten. Sequenced: PBMCs. These receptor sequences come from a female donor in good health and CMV-seronegative. CDR3s include the opening cysteine and the closing phenylalanine or tryptophan. Fields, in order: D gene, clone size, J gene, V gene, CDR3 protein, CDR3 DNA. D genes are given only for firm matches. Clone size is given for some rows only: seen once, a few or many times, or a class if the clone is expanded.

TRBD1 | few | TRBJ2-7 | TRBV7-9 | CASSPNLGQAYEQYF | TGTGCCAGCAGCCCCAACCTGGGACAGGCCTACGAGCAGTACTTC
- | - | TRBJ2-7 | TRBV6-6 | CASSYADYEQYF | TGTGCCAGCAGTTACGCAGACTACGAGCAGTACTTC
TRBD2 | few | TRBJ2-1 | TRBV6-4 | CASSEDSGGNNEQFF | TGTGCCAGCAGTGAAGATAGCGGGGGAAACAATGAGCAGTTCTTC
TRBD2 | - | TRBJ2-7 | TRBV6-1 | CASSEQGLAIYEQYF | TGTGCCAGCAGTGAACAGGGACTAGCCATCTACGAGCAGTACTTC
TRBD1 | - | TRBJ2-3 | TRBV4-1 | CASSRGTGGRVVTDTQYF | TGCGCCAGCAGCCGAGGGACAGGGGGTCGGGTCGTGACAGATACGCAGTATTTT
TRBD1 | - | TRBJ2-5 | TRBV30 | CAWSPRQGAPQLGTQYF | TGTGCCTGGAGCCCAAGACAGGGGGCGCCCCAGTTAGGGACCCAGTACTTC
- | - | TRBJ2-3 | TRBV19 | CASTTSFSTDTQYF | TGTGCCAGCACCACATCGTTTAGCACAGATACGCAGTATTTT
TRBD1 | - | TRBJ1-5 | TRBV28 | CASPPTPGGRYSNQPQHF | TGTGCCAGCCCGCCCACGCCAGGGGGCCGGTATAGCAATCAGCCCCAGCATTTT
TRBD2 | - | TRBJ2-3 | TRBV4-1 | CASSRTLAGGSTDTQYF | TGCGCCAGCAGCCGAACCCTAGCGGGGGGGAGCACAGATACGCAGTATTTT
TRBD2 | - | TRBJ2-1 | TRBV2 | CASSAGLNSYNEQFF | TGTGCCAGCAGTGCGGGACTAAACTCCTACAATGAGCAGTTCTTC
- | - | TRBJ2-5 | TRBV28 | CASRGGSETQYF | TGTGCCAGCAGGGGGGGATCAGAGACCCAGTACTTC
- | - | TRBJ1-2 | TRBV28 | CASSFRYYGYTF | TGTGCCAGCAGTTTCAGGTACTATGGCTACACCTTC
TRBD1 | - | TRBJ2-1 | TRBV18 | CASSPLQGAEEQFF | TGTGCCAGCTCACCATTACAGGGGGCTGAGGAGCAGTTCTTC
- | - | TRBJ2-1 | TRBV6-5 | CASSFALSSYNEQFF | TGTGCCAGCAGTTTCGCTCTCAGCTCCTACAATGAGCAGTTCTTC
- | - | TRBJ1-2 | TRBV11-2 | CASSLDPGSYGYTF | TGTGCCAGCAGCTTAGATCCGGGGAGCTATGGCTACACCTTC
TRBD2 | - | TRBJ2-4 | TRBV14 | CASSQLAGKAKNIQYF | TGTGCCAGCAGCCAGTTAGCGGGAAAAGCCAAAAACATTCAGTACTTC
- | - | TRBJ2-1 | TRBV11-3 | CASSLGGSYNEQFF | TGTGCCAGCAGCTTGGGGGGCTCCTACAATGAGCAGTTCTTC
TRBD2 | - | TRBJ2-3 | TRBV5-1 | CASSSIAGVPVDTQYF | TGCGCCAGCAGCTCTATAGCGGGGGTACCTGTGGATACGCAGTATTTT
TRBD1 | - | TRBJ2-2 | TRBV29-1 | CSVEVEGTGTGELFF | TGCAGCGTTGAAGTTGAGGGGACAGGGACCGGGGAGCTGTTTTTT
TRBD1 | - | TRBJ2-1 | TRBV19 | CASSIDLAGGYNEQFF | TGTGCCAGTAGTATAGATCTGGCAGGGGGCTACAATGAGCAGTTCTTC
- | - | TRBJ1-5 | TRBV30 | CAWSTRGDQPQHF | TGTGCCTGGAGTACCAGGGGAGATCAGCCCCAGCATTTT
- | - | TRBJ1-3 | TRBV11-3 | CASSNRGERNTIYF | TGTGCCAGCAGCAACCGGGGAGAGAGAAACACCATATATTTT
- | - | TRBJ2-7 | TRBV2 | CASSEGSSYEQYF | TGTGCCAGCAGTGAGGGCAGCTCCTACGAGCAGTACTTC
TRBD2 | few | TRBJ2-1 | TRBV5-4 | CASSLGGLAAVSYNEQFF | TGTGCCAGCAGCTTGGGGGGACTAGCGGCAGTCTCCTACAATGAGCAGTTCTTC
TRBD2 | - | TRBJ2-2 | TRBV28 | CASGLAGPGELFF | TGTGCCAGCGGACTAGCGGGACCCGGGGAGCTGTTTTTT
TRBD1 | - | TRBJ1-5 | TRBV7-2 | CASSLGGQTIQPQHF | TGTGCCAGCAGCTTAGGGGGACAGACCATTCAGCCCCAGCATTTT
TRBD2 | - | TRBJ2-5 | TRBV5-4 | CASSSSGIQETQYF | TGTGCCAGCAGTTCTAGCGGGATTCAAGAGACCCAGTACTTC
- | - | TRBJ2-1 | TRBV7-2 | CASSSADEQFF | TGTGCCAGCAGCTCCGCGGATGAGCAGTTCTTC
- | - | TRBJ1-1 | TRBV6-5 | CASSYSSRSLTEAFF | TGCGCCAGCAGTTACTCGTCGAGATCCCTCACTGAAGCTTTCTTT
TRBD1 | - | TRBJ1-1 | TRBV6-5 | CASSYDRGLAEAFF | TGTGCCAGCAGTTACGACAGGGGACTGGCTGAAGCTTTCTTT
- | - | TRBJ1-2 | TRBV30 | CAWSRGRANYGYTF | TGTGCCTGGAGTCGAGGCAGAGCTAACTATGGCTACACCTTC
TRBD1 | - | TRBJ1-3 | TRBV28 | CASSMTGGSGNTIYF | TGTGCCAGCAGTATGACAGGGGGCAGTGGAAACACCATATATTTT
- | - | TRBJ2-3 | TRBV5-1 | CASSLGQAGTDTQYF | TGCGCCAGCAGCTTGGGGCAGGCCGGCACAGATACGCAGTATTTT
- | - | TRBJ1-1 | TRBV29-1 | CSVRSSGPEAFF | TGCAGCGTGAGAAGTTCGGGTCCTGAAGCTTTCTTT
TRBD1 | - | TRBJ1-1 | TRBV6-5 | CASSYLGQGWTEAFF | TGTGCCAGCAGTTACTTGGGACAGGGGTGGACTGAAGCTTTCTTT
- | - | TRBJ1-3 | TRBV6-1 | CASSAMRQISGNTIYF | TGTGCCAGCAGTGCCATGAGACAGATCTCTGGAAACACCATATATTTT
- | - | TRBJ2-1 | TRBV7-2 | CASSSGGWVDEQFF | TGTGCCAGCAGCTCGGGGGGCTGGGTAGATGAGCAGTTCTTC
TRBD1 | - | TRBJ2-5 | TRBV6-1 | CASIKDRVGETQYF | TGTGCCAGCATTAAGGACAGGGTTGGAGAGACCCAGTACTTC
- | - | TRBJ1-2 | TRBV10-3 | CAISRRQNNYGYTF | TGTGCCATCAGCCGTCGACAGAATAACTATGGCTACACCTTC
- | once | TRBJ2-1 | TRBV7-2 | CASSLGQNNEQFF | TGTGCCAGCAGCTTAGGGCAGAACAATGAGCAGTTCTTC
- | - | TRBJ1-1 | TRBV4-3 | CASRQLQGTEAFF | TGCGCCAGCAGACAACTTCAGGGCACTGAAGCTTTCTTT
- | - | TRBJ2-7 | TRBV18 | CASSPQTGSYEQYF | TGTGCCAGCTCACCTCAAACCGGGAGCTACGAGCAGTACTTC
- | - | TRBJ2-7 | TRBV11-2 | CASSLQTAYEQYF | TGTGCCAGCAGCTTACAAACAGCCTACGAGCAGTACTTC
TRBD2 | - | TRBJ2-7 | TRBV27 | CASRSTSGDYEQYF | TGTGCCAGCAGATCGACTAGCGGGGACTACGAGCAGTACTTC
TRBD2 | once | TRBJ2-5 | TRBV9 | CASSAGLAGGLGLETQYF | TGTGCCAGCAGCGCCGGACTAGCGGGAGGGCTTGGGCTGGAGACCCAGTACTTC
- | - | TRBJ1-4 | TRBV7-9 | CASSHNTDHEKLFF | TGTGCCAGCAGCCACAATACAGATCATGAAAAACTGTTTTTT